This record concerns one TCR beta chain sequence. Per germline, CDR1 SGHVS and CDR2 FQNEAQ. The CDR3 covers 13 residues. V was trimmed by 8 bases and J by 4 bases, leaving 15 bases between them. Per the authors' pipeline: Estimation of nucleated cell counts was performed using reference gene primer amplification. Sequencing used immunoSEQ multiplex PCR; TCRdb keeps in-frame clones, though not all of them. V and J calls and clone size are those listed in that table; D and trimming were worked out from the DNA. The sample lists fewer than 35,000 clones, around 82% seen once, with 1.8% in the top ten. These data come from a study of blood T cell repertoires in COVID-19. In the study overall: Collection of acute and convalescent COVID-19 samples took place in the United States, Italy and Spain. PBMCs, B-cell-depleted T cells, or T cells were the source of the cDNA or gDNA that made up the material.

This sequence joins TRBV7-8 and TRBJ2-7; tentatively, D is TRBD2 (6 bases). The receptor comes from a man older than 75 with active or convalescent COVID-19. Sequencing input: peripheral blood. The CDR3 loop is CASAAGLFYEQYF. CDR3 nucleotides: TGTGCCAGCGCAGCGGGCCTTTTTTACGAGCAGTACTTC.